The rows below give T cell receptor beta chains drawn from one sample of a study of blood T cell repertoires in COVID-19. Produced via immunoSEQ multiplex PCR; TCRdb's table is partial and in-frame only. The data show 450,000 or so clones, roughly 87% seen once. The sample was PBMCs or T cells enriched from blood (not recorded which). These receptors were collected from a young man who had recovered from COVID-19. CDR3s include the opening cysteine and the closing phenylalanine or tryptophan.

V	J	CDR3
TRBV6-1	TRBJ2-1	CASSETRGSEQFF
TRBV6-4	TRBJ1-5	CASSEGTGNQPQHF
TRBV5-1	TRBJ2-1	CASSPMGGGFDEQFF
TRBV28	TRBJ1-1	CASSSPSDSTEAFF
TRBV7-2	TRBJ2-2	CASSFTSGGRFTGELFF
TRBV7-9	TRBJ1-4	CASSFSRGDEKLFF
TRBV19	TRBJ1-1	CASSTGQGASEAFF
TRBV4-1	TRBJ1-4	CASSQDSIEATNEKLFF
TRBV29-1	TRBJ2-6	CSVVGGDGANVLTF
TRBV9	TRBJ2-2	CASAPLAGGTGELFF
TRBV11-2	TRBJ2-7	CASSRMTSGRVYEQYF
TRBV5-1	TRBJ1-3	CASGRQGVGSGNTIYF
TRBV18	TRBJ1-3	CASSSDRGKTGNTIYF
TRBV20-1	TRBJ1-1	CSASPNRGFTEAFF
TRBV7-9	TRBJ2-1	CASISTGDNNEQFF
TRBV2	TRBJ1-2	CARPTSGDRGQYGYTF
TRBV18	TRBJ2-7	CASSPRGSGGDYEQYF
TRBV2	TRBJ2-6	CASSDQGFGANVLTF
TRBV9	TRBJ1-3	CASSENPDRGNTIYF
TRBV5-1	TRBJ1-1	CASSTGTGNTEAFF
TRBV3-1/TRBV3-2	TRBJ2-2	CASSPGHNTGELFF
TRBV30	TRBJ1-2	CAWSQGQNLPNYGYTF
TRBV7-3	TRBJ1-6	CASSLTAVVDSHSPLHF
TRBV24-1	TRBJ1-5	CATSDQGQGNQGQPQHF
TRBV28	TRBJ2-7	CASSLDSYEQYF
TRBV21-1	TRBJ1-1	CASRLTAPTEAFF
TRBV11-3	TRBJ2-2	CASSPAPGQGFTGELFF
TRBV19	TRBJ1-1	CASSIYREPEAFF
TRBV7-2	TRBJ2-7	CASSYGQGDEQYF
TRBV3-1/TRBV3-2	TRBJ2-1	CASSLGTSGVNEQFF
TRBV27	TRBJ1-1	CASSSFQGGREAFF
TRBV19	TRBJ2-6	CASGPGGPSSGANVLTF
TRBV2	TRBJ1-1	CASRTELRGAFF
TRBV7-2	TRBJ1-5	CASSNRDRGGQPQHF
TRBV28	TRBJ1-2	CASSSTTYNYGYTF
TRBV7-3	TRBJ2-1	CASSLSGSDSYNEQFF
TRBV18	TRBJ1-2	CASSPRPDRQVSNYGYTF
TRBV7-2	TRBJ2-3	CASSSGLGTQYF
TRBV19	TRBJ1-2	CASRGTGEGYGYTF
TRBV3-1/TRBV3-2	TRBJ2-7	CASTPRVTGGYEQYF
TRBV11-3	TRBJ2-1	CASGSPAYNEQFF
TRBV29-1	TRBJ1-4	CSLRAGTEKLFF
TRBV10-3	TRBJ2-7	CAIRDIAGENPYEQYF
TRBV5-1	TRBJ2-7	CASSSNRNLNYEQYF
TRBV3-1/TRBV3-2	TRBJ2-5	CASSPAGGPHGTQYF
TRBV6-4	TRBJ2-7	CASILSNHYEQYF
TRBV10-1	TRBJ1-1	CASSESSIPLQGKAFF
TRBV10-1	TRBJ1-6	CASRARQGRWNSPLHF
TRBV19	TRBJ1-1	CASSIQPGTTEAFF
TRBV19	TRBJ1-1	CASSATRDTEAFF
TRBV7-9	TRBJ2-2	CASSLDLGTGELFF